This T cell receptor (beta chain) was sequenced in a study of T cells in Graves' hyperthyroidism and ophthalmopathy. Turning to the study itself: It was at initial diagnosis, before any treatment, that peripheral blood was collected.

The TCR beta CDR3 regions underwent amplification using RNA transcripts as the source. RT-PCR in the first round (using the HTBI primer set) targeted the TCR CDR3. TCRdb recomputed calls from the multiplex PCR reads with MiXCR, one row per CDR3 protein. The sample contains roughly 720,000 distinct CDR3 sequences, around 16% of which appear only once. In germline, CDR1 is LNHDA, CDR2 SQIVND (reference sequence). Between the trimmed V and J ends, which lost 3 bases and 4 bases, there was a span of 9 bases. The CDR3 consists of 13 residues. The table lists this clonotype with many counts. Its antigen is undetermined. Patients with uncontrolled infections, other autoimmune diseases, pregnancy or lactation were excluded. Study-level points and caveats: Clonotypes that were expanded in thyroid above 0.001 mostly appeared in blood too. The model's output predicted ophthalmopathy at a median of 6.5 months prior to onset.

The clonotype originates from a man aged 45-65 years with Graves' hyperthyroidism. The source material was blood. V and J are TRBV19 and TRBJ1-2; D is uncertain. The CDR3 protein is CASSIMAGYGYTF. The CDR3 DNA reads as TGTGCCAGTAGTATCATGGCAGGCTATGGCTACACCTTC.